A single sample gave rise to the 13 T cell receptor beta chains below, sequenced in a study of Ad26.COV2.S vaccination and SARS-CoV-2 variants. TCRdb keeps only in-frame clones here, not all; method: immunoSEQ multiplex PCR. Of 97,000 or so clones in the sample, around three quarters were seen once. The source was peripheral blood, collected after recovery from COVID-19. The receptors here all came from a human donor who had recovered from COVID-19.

Here the CDR3 reads CASSHRGPSGANVLTF. The CDR3 DNA is TGCGCCAGCAGCCACCGGGGACCCTCTGGGGCCAACGTCCTGACTTTC. The chain is built from TRBV4-3 and TRBJ2-6; either TRBD1 or TRBD2 may fit D (5 bases each). Germline lookup yields CDR1 LGHNA and CDR2 YSLEER. The CDR3 sequence is 16 residues long. The V gene lost 3 bases and the J gene lost 0 bases, with 9 bases spanning the gap.

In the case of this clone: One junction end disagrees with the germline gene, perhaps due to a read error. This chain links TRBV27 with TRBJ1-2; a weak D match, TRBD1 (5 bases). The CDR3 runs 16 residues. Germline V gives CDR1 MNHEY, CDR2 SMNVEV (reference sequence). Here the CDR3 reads CASSLSIRSAERGFTF. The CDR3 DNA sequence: TGTGCCAGCAGTTTATCTATTCGGTCGGCCGAACGGGGCTTCACCTTC.

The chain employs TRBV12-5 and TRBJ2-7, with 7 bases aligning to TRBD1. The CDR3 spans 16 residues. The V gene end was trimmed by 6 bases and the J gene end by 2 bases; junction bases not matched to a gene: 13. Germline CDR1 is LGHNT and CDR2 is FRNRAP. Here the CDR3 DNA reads TGTGCTAGTGGATTGAATCCCGGGACAGTCACCTACGAGCAGTACTTC. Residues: CASGLNPGTVTYEQYF.

CDR3 sequence: CASSPGQPNPEQFF. The CDR3 region has the DNA TGCGCCAGCAGCCCGGGACAGCCCAACCCCGAGCAGTTCTTC. V gene TRBV5-1 combines with J gene TRBJ2-1; 7 nucleotides agree with TRBD1. The CDR3 spans 14 residues. Germline CDR1 reads SGHRS; CDR2 reads YFSETQ. Trimming removed 4 bases from V and 10 bases from J; junction bases left unmatched: 11.

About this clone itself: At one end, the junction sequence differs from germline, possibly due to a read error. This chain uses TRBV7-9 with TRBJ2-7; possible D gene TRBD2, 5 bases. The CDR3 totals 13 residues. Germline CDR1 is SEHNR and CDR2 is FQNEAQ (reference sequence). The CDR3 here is CASSLLSDYGQYF. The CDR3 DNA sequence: TGTGCCAGCAGCTTATTATCAGACTACGGGCAGTACTTC.

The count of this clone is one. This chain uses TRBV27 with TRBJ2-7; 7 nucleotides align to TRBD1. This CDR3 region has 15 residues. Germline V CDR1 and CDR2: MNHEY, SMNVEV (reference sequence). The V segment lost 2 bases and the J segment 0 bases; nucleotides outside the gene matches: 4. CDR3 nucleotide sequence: TGTGCCAGCAGTTTACGACGACAGGGCTCCTACGAGCAGTACTTC. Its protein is CASSLRRQGSYEQYF.

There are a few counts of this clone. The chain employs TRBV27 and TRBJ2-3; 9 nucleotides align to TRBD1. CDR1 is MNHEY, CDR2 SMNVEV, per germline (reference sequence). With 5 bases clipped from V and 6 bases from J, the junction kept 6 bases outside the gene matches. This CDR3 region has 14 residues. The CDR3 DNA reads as TGTGCCAGCAGTCTCGACAGGGGGTCTGATACGCAGTATTTT. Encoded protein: CASSLDRGSDTQYF.

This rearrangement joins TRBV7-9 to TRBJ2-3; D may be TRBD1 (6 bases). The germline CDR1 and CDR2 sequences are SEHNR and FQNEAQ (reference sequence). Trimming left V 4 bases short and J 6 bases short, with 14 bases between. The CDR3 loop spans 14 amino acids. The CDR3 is CASSSNDRSDTQYF. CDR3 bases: TGTGCCAGCAGCTCGAATGACAGGTCGGATACGCAGTATTTT. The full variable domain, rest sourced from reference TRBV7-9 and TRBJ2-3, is DTGVSQNPRHKITKRGQNVTFRCDPISEHNRLYWYRQTLGQGPEFLTYFQNEAQLEKSRLLSDRFSAERPKGSFSTLEIQRTEQGDSAMYLCASSSNDRSDTQYFGPGTRLTVL.

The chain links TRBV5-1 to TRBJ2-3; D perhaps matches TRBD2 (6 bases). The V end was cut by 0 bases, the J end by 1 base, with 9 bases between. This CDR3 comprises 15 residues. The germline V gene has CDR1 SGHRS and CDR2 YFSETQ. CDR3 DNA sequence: TGCGCCAGCAGCTTGGTCGAGCGGGGCACAGATACGCAGTATTTT. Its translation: CASSLVERGTDTQYF.

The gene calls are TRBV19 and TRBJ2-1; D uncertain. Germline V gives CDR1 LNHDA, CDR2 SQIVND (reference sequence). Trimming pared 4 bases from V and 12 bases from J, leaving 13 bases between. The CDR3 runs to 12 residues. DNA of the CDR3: TGTGCCAGTAGTACCACGAATTTATGGCAGTTCTTC. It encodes CASSTTNLWQFF.

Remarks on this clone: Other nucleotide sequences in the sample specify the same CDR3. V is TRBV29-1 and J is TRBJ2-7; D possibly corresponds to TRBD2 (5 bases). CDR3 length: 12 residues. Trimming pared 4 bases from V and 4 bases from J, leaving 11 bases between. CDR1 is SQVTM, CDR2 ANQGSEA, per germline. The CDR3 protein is CSVGGRGYEQYF. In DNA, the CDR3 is TGCAGCGTTGGCGGGCGTGGGTACGAGCAGTACTTC.

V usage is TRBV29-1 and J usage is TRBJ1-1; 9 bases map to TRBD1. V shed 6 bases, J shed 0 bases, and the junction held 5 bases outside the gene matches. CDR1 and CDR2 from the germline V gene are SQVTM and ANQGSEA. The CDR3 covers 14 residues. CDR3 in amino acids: CSVLQGALNTEAFF. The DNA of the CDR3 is TGCAGCGTCCTACAGGGGGCCCTGAACACTGAAGCTTTCTTT.

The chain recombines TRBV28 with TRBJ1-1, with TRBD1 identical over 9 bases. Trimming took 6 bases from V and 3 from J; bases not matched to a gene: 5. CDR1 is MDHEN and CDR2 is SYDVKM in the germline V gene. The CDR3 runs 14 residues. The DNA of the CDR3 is TGTGCCAGCAGCTACCGGGACAGGGACACTGAAGCTTTCTTT. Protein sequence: CASSYRDRDTEAFF.